The 15 T cell receptor beta chains listed next were all sequenced from one sample in a study of early T cells in non-severe SARS-CoV-2 infection. TCRdb recomputed calls from the 5' RACE reads with MiXCR, one row per CDR3 protein. The table records some 77,000 distinct CDR3 sequences, 13% of them present only once. The sequenced sample consisted of whole blood. The receptors originated from an adult who was a healthcare worker with PCR-confirmed SARS-CoV-2 infection or an uninfected control (not recorded which).

This clonotype was seen repeatedly, ten times or more. The chain has TRBV12-3 or TRBV12-4 and TRBJ2-3, with a weak D call TRBD2 (6 bases). This CDR3 spans 16 amino acids. The germline V and J ends were trimmed by 4 bases and 2 bases, with 16 bases remaining between them. The CDR3 DNA sequence: TGTGCCAGCAGTTCCCCCTCTACTAGCTCCACAGATACGCAGTATTTT. Protein product: CASSSPSTSSTDTQYF.

The sample holds many counts of this clonotype. The chain joins TRBV29-1 to TRBJ1-4; D remains unclear. With 5 bases removed from V and 5 bases from J, the gap between germline ends came to 12 bases. This CDR3 has 13 residues. The germline CDR1 and CDR2 sequences are SQVTM and ANQGSEA. CDR3 protein: CSVWIASNEKLFF. CDR3 sequence (DNA): TGCAGCGTTTGGATAGCCTCCAATGAAAAACTGTTTTTT.

The chain couples TRBV11-2 to TRBJ2-7; D gene uncertain. The CDR3 is 14 residues long. From germline, CDR1 is SGHAT and CDR2 FQNNGV. The V end lost 3 bases, the J end lost 3 bases, and 12 bases lay between the germline ends. This CDR3 reads CASSFLASSYEQYF. CDR3 nucleotides: TGTGCCAGCAGCTTTTTGGCGAGTAGCTACGAGCAGTACTTC. The full variable domain, in which reference TRBV11-2 and TRBJ2-7 provide the parts outside the CDR3, is EAGVAQSPRYKIIEKRQSVAFWCNPISGHATLYWYQQILGQGPKLLIQFQNNGVVDDSQLPKDRFSAERLKGVDSTLKIQPAKLEDSAVYLCASSFLASSYEQYFGPGTRLTVT.

This clonotype showed up just a few times. The chain has TRBV11-2 and TRBJ2-3; D might be TRBD2 (5 bases). The CDR3 is 14 residues long. Germline loops: CDR1 SGHAT, CDR2 FQNNGV. Trimming removed 3 bases at V and 2 bases at J, with 9 bases between. CDR3 in DNA: TGTGCCAGCAGCTTCGAGGGTCTCACAGATACGCAGTATTTT. Translating gives CASSFEGLTDTQYF.

This clonotype came up once. The genes are TRBV6-1 and TRBJ2-5; D gene uncertain. With 2 bases removed from V and 1 base from J, the gap between germline ends came to 8 bases. The CDR3 spans 14 residues. Germline values: CDR1 MNHNS, CDR2 SASEGT. CDR3 sequence reads: CASSELSVQETQYF. For the CDR3, the DNA is TGTGCCAGCAGTGAATTGTCCGTCCAAGAGACCCAGTACTTC.

Many counts were recorded for this clonotype. The chain combines TRBV6-6 with TRBJ2-5, with D possibly TRBD2 on 6 matching bases. Looked up from germline, CDR1 is MNHNY and CDR2 is SVGAGI (reference sequence). V lost 2 bases, J lost 2 bases, and 12 bases lay in between. The CDR3 contains 15 residues. Written as DNA, the CDR3 is TGTGCCAGCAGTTACGTGGGGGGAGGTCAAGAGACCCAGTACTTC. This encodes CASSYVGGGQETQYF.

This chain uses TRBV7-2 with TRBJ2-1; D is unclear. CDR3 size: 15 residues. V lost 5 bases to trimming and J lost 7 bases, with 18 bases between them. From germline, CDR1 is SGHTA and CDR2 FQGNSA. CDR3 amino acids: CASSLPGLALNEQFF. DNA for the CDR3: TGTGCCAGCAGCCTTCCTGGTCTGGCCCTGAATGAGCAGTTCTTC.

The chain uses TRBV7-6 and TRBJ2-7; the D is unclear. The CDR3 extends over 13 amino acids. Germline CDR1 and CDR2: SGHVS and FNYEAQ. V was shortened by 6 bases and J by 3 bases, with 12 bases between the two germline ends. Here the CDR3 reads CASSSLSSYEQYF. The CDR3 DNA is TGTGCCAGCAGTTCTTTGTCCAGCTACGAGCAGTACTTC.

This clonotype showed up many times. The chain links TRBV28 to TRBJ1-5; TRBD1 matches at 7 bases. The germline gives CDR1 MDHEN, CDR2 SYDVKM. The V and J ends lost 10 bases and 2 bases, in that order; junction bases with no gene match: 11. This CDR3 is 15 amino acids long. This CDR3 is CATRGQDRGNQPQHF. The CDR3 nucleotides read TGTGCCACGAGGGGGCAGGACCGTGGCAATCAGCCCCAGCATTTT.

This chain links TRBV20-1 with TRBJ1-5, with TRBD1 matching over 10 bases. V lost 3 bases to trimming and J lost 6 bases; unmatched junction nucleotides: 5. The germline CDR1 and CDR2 sequences are DFQATT and SNEGSKA (reference sequence). The CDR3 has 14 residues. CDR3 DNA: TGCAGTGCTAGGACAGGGGGCGCGATTCAGCCCCAGCATTTT. It translates to CSARTGGAIQPQHF.

This clonotype appeared many times. V is TRBV9 and J is TRBJ2-5, with 7 bases aligning to TRBD1. Germline CDR1 reads SGDLS; CDR2 reads YYNGEE. CDR3 length equals 14 residues. Unmatched junction bases numbered 5, after V lost 4 bases and J lost 2 bases. The CDR3 sequence is CASSFGQVQETQYF. The CDR3 DNA reads TGTGCCAGCAGCTTCGGACAGGTACAAGAGACCCAGTACTTC. Looking up the rest from reference TRBV9 and TRBJ2-5 gives the full variable domain: DSGVTQTPKHLITATGQRVTLRCSPRSGDLSVYWYQQSLDQGLQFLIQYYNGEERAKGNILERFSAQQFPDLHSELNLSSLELGDSALYFCASSFGQVQETQYFGPGTRLLVL.

This chain uses TRBV12-3 or TRBV12-4 with TRBJ2-6, with D tentatively TRBD1 (6 bases). The CDR3 extends over 17 amino acids. Deletions cut 3 bases from V and 0 bases from J, with 12 bases between. Here the CDR3 reads CASSLAGVSSGANVLTF. Written as DNA, the CDR3 is TGTGCCAGCAGTTTGGCAGGGGTTAGCTCTGGGGCCAACGTCCTGACTTTC.

This clonotype was recorded at least ten times. At one of its ends the junction is not consistent with the germline gene, which may arise from a read error. V gene TRBV29-1 combines with J gene TRBJ2-7; weak D call: TRBD2 (5 bases). The CDR3 is 12 residues long. Germline V gene lookup returns CDR1 SQVTM and CDR2 ANQGSEA. CDR3 loop: CSPWRISSEQYF. The DNA for the CDR3 is TGCAGCCCCTGGAGGATCTCCTCCGAGCAGTACTTC.

There are many counts of this clonotype. V and J are TRBV10-3 and TRBJ1-5; D remains unclear. Trimming removed 8 bases from V and 3 bases from J, with 8 bases in between. The CDR3 consists of 12 residues. Germline values: CDR1 ENHRY, CDR2 SYGVKD. The CDR3 nucleotides read TGTGCCATCGGTCCCAACAATCAGCCCCAGCATTTT. This gives the protein CAIGPNNQPQHF.

A remark on this clonotype: One end of the junction varies from germline; a read error may be responsible. The V and J genes are TRBV6-5 and TRBJ1-1; perhaps TRBD1 as D (5 bases). CDR1 and CDR2 from the germline V gene are MNHEY and SVGAGI. CDR3 size: 13 residues. This chain's CDR3 is CASTKQVNTEVFF. The CDR3 region has the DNA TGTGCCAGCACTAAACAGGTGAACACTGAAGTTTTCTTT.